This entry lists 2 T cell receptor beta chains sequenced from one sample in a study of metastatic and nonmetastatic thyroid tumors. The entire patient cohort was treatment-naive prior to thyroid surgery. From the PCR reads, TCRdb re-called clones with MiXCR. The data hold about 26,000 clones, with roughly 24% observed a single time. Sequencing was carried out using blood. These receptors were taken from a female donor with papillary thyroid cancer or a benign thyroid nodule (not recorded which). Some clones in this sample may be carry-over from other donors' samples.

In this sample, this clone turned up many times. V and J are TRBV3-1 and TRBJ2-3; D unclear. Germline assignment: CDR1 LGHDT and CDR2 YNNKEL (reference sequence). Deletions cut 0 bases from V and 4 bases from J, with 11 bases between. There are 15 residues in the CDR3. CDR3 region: CASSQDLQDADTQYF. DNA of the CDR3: TGTGCCAGCAGCCAAGATCTCCAGGACGCAGATACGCAGTATTTT.

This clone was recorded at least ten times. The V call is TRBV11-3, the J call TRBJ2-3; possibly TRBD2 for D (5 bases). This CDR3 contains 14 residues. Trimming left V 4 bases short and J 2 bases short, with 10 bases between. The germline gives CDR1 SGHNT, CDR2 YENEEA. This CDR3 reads CASSSGYDTDTQYF. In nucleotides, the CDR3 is TGTGCCAGCAGCTCGGGGTACGACACAGATACGCAGTATTTT. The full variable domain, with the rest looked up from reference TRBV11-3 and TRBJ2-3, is EAGVVQSPRYKIIEKKQPVAFWCNPISGHNTLYWYLQNLGQGPELLIRYENEEAVDDSQLPKDRFSAERLKGVDSTLKIQPAELGDSAVYLCASSSGYDTDTQYFGPGTRLTVL.